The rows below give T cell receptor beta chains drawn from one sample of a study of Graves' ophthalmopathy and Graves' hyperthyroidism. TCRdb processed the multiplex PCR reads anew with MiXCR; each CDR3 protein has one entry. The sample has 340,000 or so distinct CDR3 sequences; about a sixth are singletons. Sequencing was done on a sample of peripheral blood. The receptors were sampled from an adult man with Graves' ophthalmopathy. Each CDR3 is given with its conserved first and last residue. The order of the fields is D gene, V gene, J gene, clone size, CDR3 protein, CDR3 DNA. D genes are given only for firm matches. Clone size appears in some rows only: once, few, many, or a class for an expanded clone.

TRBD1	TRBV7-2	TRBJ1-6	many	CASSPQGAVFDSPLHF	TGTGCCAGCAGCCCCCAGGGGGCTGTTTTTGATTCACCCCTCCACTTT
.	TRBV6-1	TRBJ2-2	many	CASSAGSGELFF	TGTGCCAGCAGTGCGGGTAGCGGGGAGCTGTTTTTT
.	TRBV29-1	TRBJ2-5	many	CSVVPGLQETQYF	TGCAGCGTTGTTCCGGGACTCCAAGAGACCCAGTACTTC
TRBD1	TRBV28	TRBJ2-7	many	CASSLQTGTGTYEQYF	TGTGCCAGCAGTTTGCAAACCGGGACAGGAACCTACGAGCAGTACTTC
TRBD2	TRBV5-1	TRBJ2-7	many	CASSPGVVGGRPYEQYF	TGCGCCAGCAGCCCGGGAGTGGTGGGCGGGAGACCCTACGAGCAGTACTTC
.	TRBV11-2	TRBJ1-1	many	CASSFRRFEAFF	TGTGCCAGCAGCTTTCGGCGTTTTGAAGCTTTCTTT
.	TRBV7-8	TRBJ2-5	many	CASSHQGEREGTQYF	TGTGCCAGCAGCCACCAAGGGGAAAGGGAAGGGACCCAGTACTTC
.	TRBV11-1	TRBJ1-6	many	CASSGRDDSPLHF	TGTGCCAGCAGTGGCCGCGATGATTCACCCCTCCACTTT
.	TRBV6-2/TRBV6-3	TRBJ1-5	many	CASSPGKAGARRGNQPQHF	TGTGCCAGCAGCCCAGGGAAGGCAGGAGCTCGGAGGGGCAATCAGCCCCAGCATTTT
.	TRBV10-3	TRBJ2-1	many	CAIRGWAGNEQFF	TGTGCCATCAGGGGATGGGCGGGAAATGAGCAGTTCTTC
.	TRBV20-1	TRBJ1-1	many	CSAFPEIEAFF	TGCAGTGCTTTTCCCGAAATTGAAGCTTTCTTT
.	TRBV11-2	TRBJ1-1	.	CASSPRGGGTDTEALF	TGTGCCAGCAGCCCCCGGGGGGGAGGGACGGACACTGAGGCTCTCTTT
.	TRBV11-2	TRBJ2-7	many	CASSPGGMAYEQYF	TGTGCCAGCAGCCCCGGGGGTATGGCCTACGAGCAGTACTTC
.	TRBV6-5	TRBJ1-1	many	CASSFLKNTEAFF	TGTGCCAGCAGTTTTCTGAAGAACACTGAAGCTTTCTTT
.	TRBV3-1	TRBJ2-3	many	CASSPGTDTQYF	TGTGCCAGCAGTCCAGGGACAGATACGCAGTATTTT
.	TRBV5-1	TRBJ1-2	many	CASSTGGSPDNYGYTF	TGCGCCAGCAGCACCGGTGGCAGTCCAGACAATTATGGCTACACCTTC
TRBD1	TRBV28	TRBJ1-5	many	CASSLLRTGTASNQPQHF	TGTGCCAGCAGTTTACTGCGGACCGGGACAGCGTCCAATCAGCCCCAGCATTTT